This T cell receptor beta chain was captured in a study of technical replicates of blood from several donors (dated by TCRdb to about 2017). Trimming removed 8 bases from V and 4 bases from J; the gene matches leave 7 bases unexplained. Via the germline V gene (reference sequence), CDR1 is LNHDA and CDR2 SQIVND. The CDR3 runs 14 residues from the cysteine to the phenylalanine. Only the CDR3 region is kept as DNA, spanning 42 bases read in frame from base 1. A remark on this clone: The target of this receptor is not known. No per-base quality is available; no much larger clone lies one base away.

Library prep was done by the immunoSEQ multiplex PCR assay. TCRdb stores this immuneACCESS table with in-frame sequences only. Part of the clones is absent; in the studies checked, under half of the shortfall reflects unresolved V genes, and no reason is known for the rest. The sample table records tens of thousands of clones; around 94% of these occur just once. The ten largest clones capture approximately 0.4% of the sample. Sample: T cells isolated from PBMCs. This chain is built from TRBV19 and TRBJ2-7; 11 bases in the junction line up with TRBD2. This sequence originates from a human donor in good health. Here is the DNA: TGTGCCAGTTCGTTAGCGGGAGGGCCGTACGAGCAGTACTTC. Its translation reads: CASSLAGGPYEQYF.